A single sample is the source of the 31 T cell receptor beta chains below, sequenced in a study of cytomegalovirus exposure and HLA in healthy donors. Here immunoSEQ multiplex PCR was the method, and the copy in TCRdb shows in-frame clones only, minus some. The sample lists tens of thousands of clones, over 85% occurring once. The sequenced sample consisted of PBMCs. The source is a woman under 40 in good health and CMV-seropositive.

The chain couples TRBV7-9 to TRBJ2-2, with D possibly matching TRBD2 (6 bases). The CDR3 has 19 residues. In germline, CDR1 is SEHNR, CDR2 FQNEAQ (reference sequence). V was cut by 7 bases and J by 0 bases, with 24 bases left in between. CDR3 DNA sequence: TGTGCCAGCACCTACCCTTGGGGGGTAGGGGACGCGAACACCGGGGAGCTGTTTTTT. This gives the protein CASTYPWGVGDANTGELFF.

The chain couples TRBV2 to TRBJ2-7, with TRBD2 matching over 13 bases. The CDR3 is 15 amino acids. V lost 3 bases and J lost 4; bases outside the gene matches: 3. The germline gives CDR1 SNHLY, CDR2 FYNNEI. The CDR3 nucleotides read TGTGCCAGCAGTGATTGGACTAGCGGGAGTTACGAGCAGTACTTC. It yields the protein CASSDWTSGSYEQYF.

V gene TRBV27 combines with J gene TRBJ2-1; D might be TRBD2 (5 bases). V was shortened by 3 bases and J by 8 bases, with 17 bases between the two germline ends. Germline V gene lookup returns CDR1 MNHEY and CDR2 SMNVEV (reference sequence). The CDR3 has 15 residues. The CDR3 spells CASSLGLFAGYEQFF. CDR3 bases: TGTGCCAGCAGTTTGGGCCTTTTTGCGGGTTATGAGCAGTTCTTC.

The rearrangement uses TRBV7-2 and TRBJ2-1; D is ambiguous. V shed 4 bases and J shed 7 bases, with 8 bases lying between them. The CDR3 contains 12 residues. CDR1 is SGHTA and CDR2 is FQGNSA in the germline V gene. Here the CDR3 reads CASSSTGNEQFF. In DNA, the CDR3 is TGTGCCAGCAGCTCGACTGGGAATGAGCAGTTCTTC.

The chain combines TRBV7-2 with TRBJ1-2; tentatively, D is TRBD1 (6 bases). Trimming stripped 2 bases from V and 2 bases from J, with 15 bases between. Germline values: CDR1 SGHTA, CDR2 FQGNSA. The CDR3 runs 16 residues. The CDR3: CASSLPQGSVNYGYTF. The CDR3 nucleotides read TGTGCCAGCAGCTTACCACAGGGATCGGTGAACTATGGCTACACCTTC.

This chain links TRBV6-4 with TRBJ1-5; D possibly corresponds to TRBD1 (6 bases). Germline V CDR1 and CDR2: MRHNA, SNTAGT. The V gene lost 5 bases and the J gene lost 7 bases, with 12 bases spanning the gap. The length of the CDR3 is 13 residues. CDR3 sequence (DNA): TGTGCCAGCAGTCTAGAACAGGGCCAGCCCCAGCATTTT. Protein sequence: CASSLEQGQPQHF.

This clone was seen a handful of times. The rearrangement links TRBV13 to TRBJ2-2, with D perhaps matching TRBD2 (5 bases). The CDR3 runs 16 residues. Deletions cut 3 bases from V and 3 bases from J, with 14 bases between. Germline CDR1 and CDR2: PRHDT and FYEKMQ (reference sequence). The DNA for the CDR3 is TGTGCCAGCAGCTTTTCTTTGGAGCGGCACACCGGGGAGCTGTTTTTT. Its protein product is CASSFSLERHTGELFF.

This clone was seen once. The rearrangement joins TRBV28 to TRBJ2-2, with D possibly TRBD2 on 6 matching bases. V was clipped by 6 bases and J by 5 bases, with 16 bases between them. The CDR3 covers 15 residues. CDR1 and CDR2 (germline): MDHEN, SYDVKM. The CDR3 sequence: CASRGGGARTGELFF. The CDR3 DNA reads as TGTGCCAGCAGAGGTGGAGGGGCGAGGACCGGGGAGCTGTTTTTT.

The chain employs TRBV27 and TRBJ2-5, with D possibly being TRBD1 (5 bases). Germline loops: CDR1 MNHEY, CDR2 SMNVEV (reference sequence). The V end lost 5 bases, the J end lost 2 bases, and 21 bases lay between the germline ends. The CDR3 contains 17 residues. CDR3 sequence reads: CASSNNHPGLRQETQYF. The CDR3 DNA reads as TGTGCCAGCAGTAACAACCATCCAGGGTTACGGCAAGAGACCCAGTACTTC.

The chain carries TRBV30 and TRBJ2-7, with D possibly TRBD2 on 5 matching bases. Germline-derived CDR1 and CDR2 are GTSNPN and SVGIG (reference sequence). The CDR3 runs 12 residues. V gave up 1 base and J gave up 4 bases, with 8 bases separating them. CDR3 in amino acids: CAWSAAEYEQYF. The CDR3 DNA sequence: TGTGCCTGGAGTGCAGCGGAATACGAGCAGTACTTC.

CDR3 residues: CASSLQVTNYEQYF. CDR3 DNA sequence: TGTGCCAGCAGCCTCCAGGTGACAAACTACGAGCAGTACTTC. This chain connects TRBV28 to TRBJ2-7; D gene unclear. The germline CDR1 and CDR2 sequences are MDHEN and SYDVKM. The CDR3 consists of 14 residues. Deletions cut 6 bases from V and 3 bases from J, with 15 bases between.

V gene TRBV28 combines with J gene TRBJ1-3; D is uncertain. The V gene's germline CDR1 is MDHEN and CDR2 SYDVKM. Trimming stripped 10 bases from V and 0 bases from J, with 10 bases between. The CDR3 is 13 residues long. The CDR3, as DNA: TGTGCCACCTCCGTCAGCTCTGGAAACACCATATATTTT. As protein: CATSVSSGNTIYF. The full variable domain, completed using reference TRBV28 and TRBJ1-3, is DVKVTQSSRYLVKRTGEKVFLECVQDMDHENMFWYRQDPGLGLRLIYFSYDVKMKEKGDIPEGYSVSREKKERFSLILESASTNQTSMYLCATSVSSGNTIYFGEGSWLTVV.

The J gene is TRBJ2-1, the V gene TRBV7-2; 11 nucleotides match TRBD2. After removal of 2 bases from V and 3 bases from J, the junction contained 9 bases not matched to a gene. Looked up from germline, CDR1 is SGHTA and CDR2 is FQGNSA. The CDR3 sequence is 18 residues long. The DNA for the CDR3 is TGTGCCAGCAGCTTATCCAGACTAGCGGGAAAACTCTACAATGAGCAGTTCTTC. Protein product: CASSLSRLAGKLYNEQFF.

This rearrangement joins TRBV4-2 to TRBJ2-7; no clear D. The CDR3 is 13 amino acids. CDR1 is LGHNA and CDR2 is YNFKEQ in the germline V gene. V lost 0 bases to trimming and J lost 3 bases, with 6 bases between them. The chain's CDR3 is CASSQEALYEQYF. The CDR3 region has the DNA TGTGCCAGCAGCCAAGAAGCTCTCTACGAGCAGTACTTC.

The CDR3, as DNA: TGCGCCAGCAGCCCGACCTGGACTAGCGGGAGCAAATCCGAGCAGTACTTC. Translating gives CASSPTWTSGSKSEQYF. The V gene is TRBV5-1, the J gene TRBJ2-7; 13 bases are a match to TRBD2. The length of the CDR3 is 17 residues. Germline V gives CDR1 SGHRS, CDR2 YFSETQ. Trimming removed 4 bases from V and 6 bases from J; junction bases left unmatched: 13.

V and J are TRBV5-1 and TRBJ2-7; 8 bases map to TRBD2. J gave up 6 bases and V 0 bases, and 8 bases lay outside the gene matches. The germline V gene encodes CDR1 SGHRS and CDR2 YFSETQ. This CDR3 comprises 15 residues. The chain's CDR3 is CASSLDGTSYREQYF. The CDR3 region has the DNA TGCGCCAGCAGCTTGGATGGGACTAGTTATCGCGAGCAGTACTTC.

The CDR3 loop is CASSIGGGLAGLETQYF. CDR3 DNA: TGTGCCAGTAGTATAGGTGGGGGACTAGCGGGGCTGGAGACCCAGTACTTC. The chain recombines TRBV19 with TRBJ2-5, with TRBD2 matching over 13 bases. Per the germline V gene, CDR1 is LNHDA and CDR2 is SQIVND (reference sequence). Trimming took 1 base from V and 5 from J; bases not matched to a gene: 7. This CDR3 contains 17 residues.

CDR3 bases: TGTGCCAGCAGTTACTCGGGACAGGGCTACAATGAGCAGTTCTTC. Encoded protein: CASSYSGQGYNEQFF. The chain recombines TRBV6-5 with TRBJ2-1; TRBD1 matches at 9 bases. CDR1 is MNHEY and CDR2 is SVGAGI in the germline V gene. The V and J ends lost 0 bases and 3 bases, in that order; junction bases with no gene match: 0. This CDR3 contains 15 residues.

The chain combines TRBV5-1 with TRBJ2-7; TRBD2 might be the D (6 bases). The CDR3 length is 15 residues. Trimming took 1 base from V and 0 from J, leaving 11 bases between them. The germline CDR1 and CDR2 sequences are SGHRS and YFSETQ. CDR3 in DNA: TGCGCCAGCAGCTTGAGCAGCGGGCGCTCCTACGAGCAGTACTTC. This sequence encodes CASSLSSGRSYEQYF. Based on the CDR3 plus reference TRBV5-1 and TRBJ2-7, the full variable domain is KAGVTQTPRYLIKTRGQQVTLSCSPISGHRSVSWYQQTPGQGLQFLFEYFSETQRNKGNFPGRFSGRQFSNSRSEMNVSTLELGDSALYLCASSLSSGRSYEQYFGPGTRLTVT.

The genes are TRBV10-3 and TRBJ2-3; possible D gene TRBD2, 6 bases. CDR1 and CDR2 (germline): ENHRY, SYGVKD. V was trimmed by 8 bases and J by 5 bases, leaving 17 bases between them. This CDR3 is built from 14 residues. The CDR3 coding sequence is TGTGCCATCGGAGGGGTCGTAGATGGAGATACGCAGTATTTT. Translating gives CAIGGVVDGDTQYF.

In nucleotides, the CDR3 is TGTGCCAGCAGTTTGGAACGGGACAGGGTTCAGCCCCAGCATTTT. Translation gives CASSLERDRVQPQHF. The V call is TRBV28, the J call TRBJ1-5; 9 bases align to TRBD1. This CDR3 has 15 amino acids. The V gene's germline CDR1 is MDHEN and CDR2 SYDVKM. V dropped 3 bases and J dropped 6; count of bases not matched to a gene: 6.

This rearrangement joins TRBV21-1 to TRBJ1-4; the tabulated D call, TRBD1, remains unverified against the DNA. TRBV21-1 is marked as a pseudogene. CDR3 size: 17 residues. The CDR3 coding sequence is TGTGCCAGCAGCCTAGGGGGCCTCTCGCGGGGCAATGAAAAACTGTTTTTT. This gives the protein CASSLGGLSRGNEKLFF.

The table lists this clone with a few counts. V gene TRBV7-2 combines with J gene TRBJ2-1; TRBD1 is a possible D gene (5 bases). Germline values: CDR1 SGHTA, CDR2 FQGNSA. This CDR3 spans 15 amino acids. V lost 1 base and J 3 bases, leaving 10 bases between the germline ends. CDR3 coding DNA: TGTGCCAGCAGCTTAGTTCAGGACAACTACAATGAGCAGTTCTTC. It specifies CASSLVQDNYNEQFF.

The chain is built from TRBV7-2 and TRBJ2-5; TRBD2 aligns across 9 bases. CDR3 length equals 14 residues. Unmatched junction bases numbered 5, after V lost 5 bases and J lost 4 bases. Germline V lookup: CDR1 SGHTA, CDR2 FQGNSA. The CDR3: CASSPAGGRETQYF. CDR3 in DNA: TGTGCCAGCAGCCCTGCGGGGGGGAGAGAGACCCAGTACTTC.

The chain links TRBV4-1 to TRBJ2-3, with 9 bases matching TRBD2. Germline CDR1 reads MGHRA; CDR2 reads YSYEKL. The V segment lost 2 bases and the J segment 6 bases; nucleotides outside the gene matches: 6. The CDR3 extends over 15 amino acids. The CDR3 region has the DNA TGCGCCAGCAGCCAACCTGGACTAGCGTTTGATACGCAGTATTTT. It specifies CASSQPGLAFDTQYF.

The chain couples TRBV5-1 to TRBJ1-1, with a possible D match to TRBD1 (6 bases). The CDR3 sequence is 15 residues long. Germline V gene lookup returns CDR1 SGHRS and CDR2 YFSETQ. V lost 2 bases to trimming and J lost 3 bases, with 14 bases between them. CDR3 residues: CASSFTGILDTEAFF. CDR3 nucleotides: TGCGCCAGCAGCTTCACAGGGATCTTGGACACTGAAGCTTTCTTT. Variable domain in full (rest from reference TRBV5-1 and TRBJ1-1): KAGVTQTPRYLIKTRGQQVTLSCSPISGHRSVSWYQQTPGQGLQFLFEYFSETQRNKGNFPGRFSGRQFSNSRSEMNVSTLELGDSALYLCASSFTGILDTEAFFGQGTRLTVV.

The chain joins TRBV27 to TRBJ2-7; D possibly corresponds to TRBD2 (6 bases). The CDR3 runs 15 residues. Trimming shortened V by 5 bases and J by 3 bases, and 17 bases separated the two germline ends. Germline V gives CDR1 MNHEY, CDR2 SMNVEV (reference sequence). The CDR3, as DNA: TGTGCCAGCAGTCCCTCGACTAGTACTTACTACGAGCAGTACTTC. Protein sequence: CASSPSTSTYYEQYF.

The V gene is TRBV6-6, the J gene TRBJ1-1, with D possibly being TRBD1 (5 bases). Trimming left V 10 bases short and J 1 base short, with 16 bases between. This CDR3 region has 14 residues. Per germline, CDR1 MNHNY and CDR2 SVGAGI (reference sequence). This CDR3 reads CATIGAQGNTEAFF. The CDR3 DNA is TGTGCCACTATTGGGGCTCAGGGGAACACTGAAGCTTTCTTT.

This clone was found once. This chain uses TRBV6-1 with TRBJ2-7; TRBD1 aligns across 10 bases. Per germline, CDR1 MNHNS and CDR2 SASEGT. Germline trimming cut 7 bases from V and 7 bases from J; bases unmatched to any gene: 10. The CDR3 is made up of 14 amino acids. The CDR3 loop is CASNRDRGLFEQYF. DNA of the CDR3: TGTGCCAGCAACCGGGACAGGGGTTTGTTTGAGCAGTACTTC.

This clone was seen just once. The chain combines TRBV11-3 with TRBJ2-1; the D is unclear. V was cut by 4 bases and J by 10 bases, with 11 bases left in between. The CDR3 has 12 amino acids. Germline CDR1 reads SGHNT; CDR2 reads YENEEA. CDR3 protein: CASSWLGREQFF. DNA for the CDR3: TGTGCCAGCAGCTGGCTAGGCCGAGAGCAGTTCTTC.

CDR3 bases: TGTGCCAGCAGTTGGGGGACTAACTACGAGCAGTACTTC. This sequence encodes CASSWGTNYEQYF. This rearrangement joins TRBV27 to TRBJ2-7; 7 nucleotides match TRBD2. The CDR3 runs to 13 residues. Unmatched junction bases numbered 3, after V lost 4 bases and J lost 3 bases. The germline V gene has CDR1 MNHEY and CDR2 SMNVEV (reference sequence).